The sequence of this TCR beta chain was determined in a study of post-analysis software for immune sequencing data. Overall study context: Relapsing-remitting, secondary progressive and progressive-relapsing multiple sclerosis courses were included. Broader study findings: The F measure placed samples prepared in the same batch into strongly shared clusters. Controls showed lower frequencies than patients for five TRBV segments, and TRBV5-6, TRBV5-1 and TRBV20-1 were among these.

This clonotype was detected many times. Its antigen is unknown. V dropped 2 bases and J dropped 3 bases, with 11 bases sitting between them. CDR1 is MNHEY and CDR2 is SVGAGI in the germline V gene. The CDR3 totals 14 residues. Unique molecular identifiers had been added to the TCR beta cDNA libraries. TCRdb reprocessed the PCR reads via MiXCR and lists one record per CDR3 protein. The profile shows roughly 400,000 distinct CDR3 sequences, 39% of them singletons. This receptor was obtained from a girl between 2 and 10 years old with multiple sclerosis. The sample was blood. This chain uses TRBV6-5 with TRBJ2-7; D is perhaps TRBD1 or TRBD2 (5 bases each). CDR3 DNA: TGTGCCAGCAGTTACGGGGGAGTCGGCTACGAGCAGTACTTC. This gives the protein CASSYGGVGYEQYF.